Here is one TCR beta chain with its context. The sample comes from a study of OX40 agonist ivuxolimab in advanced cancers. Sequencing used immunoSEQ multiplex PCR; TCRdb keeps in-frame clones, though not all of them. The table has 70,000 to 80,000 clones, 88% seen once; the top ten hold about 1%. The germline V gene encodes CDR1 MNHNS and CDR2 SASEGT. V dropped 8 bases and J dropped 2 bases, with 12 bases sitting between them. The CDR3 has 14 amino acids. The source of this sequence is an adult with an advanced solid tumor such as melanoma, head and neck, liver or kidney cancer. The material sequenced was CD4+ or CD8+ T cells sorted from blood, taken in a trial of the OX40 agonist ivuxolimab. This chain uses TRBV6-1 with TRBJ2-2; the D gene is possibly TRBD2 (6 bases). The CDR3 bases are TGTGCCAGCCGGGAGAAATTTAACACCGGGGAGCTGTTTTTT. Translating gives CASREKFNTGELFF.